This T cell receptor beta chain was recorded in a study of T cell responses to AZD1222 COVID-19 vaccine. Between the trimmed V and J ends, which lost 5 bases and 2 bases, there was a span of 8 bases. Per germline, CDR1 MDHEN and CDR2 SYDVKM. This CDR3 has 13 amino acids. Here immunoSEQ multiplex PCR was the method, and the copy in TCRdb shows in-frame clones only, minus some. The data contain 110,000 or so clones, under 95% of them singletons. The chain joins TRBV28 to TRBJ2-3; no reliable D call. The source of this sequence is an adult in good health. Sequenced material: peripheral blood, taken on day 0 of AZD1222 vaccination. This CDR3 reads CASSLSYTDTQYF. Here the CDR3 DNA reads TGTGCCAGCAGTCTCTCGTACACAGATACGCAGTATTTT.